The clone carrying this TCR beta chain was recorded at least ten times. Its antigen is undetermined. The sample belongs to a study of T-cell reconstitution after alpha-beta-depleted transplantation in children. The length of the CDR3 is 16 residues. Trimming removed 1 base at V and 1 base at J, with 11 bases between. Germline V gene sequence: CDR1 LGHDT, CDR2 YNNKEL (reference sequence). The study's findings and limits: In patients about two months after transplant, alpha-beta T cells reportedly arose from several hundred expanded graft clones.

Unique molecular identifiers featured in how the TCRbeta library was prepared. One entry per CDR3 protein results from TCRdb running MiXCR on the PCR reads. The data show about 260,000 distinct CDR3 sequences, approximately 8.9% seen once. Material: PBMCs, mostly from graft donor cells, obtained 180 days after TCRalphabeta/CD19-depleted stem cell transplant. This sequence was found in a male patient younger than 18 who had a stem cell transplant for acute lymphoblastic leukemia, so the T cells may come from the graft donor. The chain is built from TRBV3-1 and TRBJ2-1; D is perhaps TRBD2 (6 bases). Written as DNA, the CDR3 is TGTGCCAGCAGCCAAGCCTGGGGGAGGTCCTACAATGAGCAGTTCTTC. Protein: CASSQAWGRSYNEQFF.